This TCR beta chain emerged from a study of T cell responses to AZD1222 COVID-19 vaccine. Findings of the study overall: Dominant at 160-218 and 743-854, vaccine-associated CD4 TCRs also spanned spike. After the peak T cell response, and only then, were repertoires sampled.

Data came from immunoSEQ multiplex PCR; TCRdb stores just in-frame clones and leaves some out. The data hold 150,000 to 160,000 clones, with about nine tenths observed a single time. CDR3 length: 15 amino acids. Trimming took 4 bases from V and 2 from J, leaving 14 bases between them. Germline CDR1 is MGHDK and CDR2 is SYGVNS. A note on this clone: Its antigen is still unknown.

This sequence was found in an adult in good health. This specimen consisted of peripheral blood, obtained on day 0 of AZD1222 vaccination. This chain links TRBV25-1 with TRBJ1-2, with D unclear. Here the CDR3 reads CASSGSHRANYGYTF. DNA for the CDR3: TGTGCCAGCAGTGGAAGTCACAGAGCAAACTATGGCTACACCTTC.